The 26 T cell receptor beta chains in this list originate from one sample, sequenced in a study of blood T cell repertoires in COVID-19. The assay was immunoSEQ multiplex PCR, and TCRdb's table has in-frame clones only and misses some. The table shows 13,000 or so clones, with about 86% occurring only once. Material for sequencing was peripheral blood. The receptor set was obtained from a man older than 75 with acute or convalescent COVID-19.

This rearrangement joins TRBV4-1 to TRBJ1-5; 8 bases are a match to TRBD1. J lost 6 bases, V lost 1 base, and 2 bases had no gene match. Germline CDR1 MGHRA, CDR2 YSYEKL. The CDR3 consists of 14 residues. The CDR3 reads CASSQVDRAQPQHF. As DNA, the CDR3 is TGCGCCAGCAGCCAAGTGGACAGGGCTCAGCCCCAGCATTTT.

The chain links TRBV4-1 to TRBJ1-2; 7 bases are a match to TRBD1. V was clipped by 1 base and J by 4 bases; unmatched bases: 3. The CDR3 is made up of 14 amino acids. CDR1 MGHRA and CDR2 YSYEKL come from the germline V gene. CDR3 DNA: TGCGCCAGCAGCCAAGCTTCAGGGGGCTATGGCTACACCTTC. Protein sequence: CASSQASGGYGYTF.

CDR3 nucleotide sequence: TGCAGCGTTGAGATAAGGGGGCCTTTTGGGGCTTTCTTT. Translation: CSVEIRGPFGAFF. The V and J genes are TRBV29-1 and TRBJ1-1, with 7 bases matching TRBD1. Germline CDR1 and CDR2: SQVTM and ANQGSEA. There are 13 residues in the CDR3. With V trimmed by 3 bases and J by 11 bases, 12 bases remained unmatched.

The V call is TRBV4-1, the J call TRBJ2-2; D is perhaps TRBD2 (7 bases). This CDR3 is 16 amino acids long. V gave up 4 bases and J gave up 5 bases, with 17 bases separating them. Looked up from germline, CDR1 is MGHRA and CDR2 is YSYEKL. The chain's CDR3 is CASSPLGGGPTGELFF. In DNA form, the CDR3 reads TGCGCCAGCAGCCCCTTGGGGGGGGGCCCAACCGGGGAGCTGTTTTTT.

This clone was seen more than once but under ten times. This sequence joins TRBV2 and TRBJ2-1; D gene ambiguous. Germline CDR1 SNHLY, CDR2 FYNNEI. This CDR3 spans 14 amino acids. V lost 2 bases, J lost 9 bases, and 14 bases lay in between. The CDR3 nucleotides read TGTGCCAGCAGTGAACCCCGAGGTAGCAGTGAGCAGTTCTTC. This codes for CASSEPRGSSEQFF.

In nucleotides, the CDR3 is TGTGCCAGCAGTTTAGAGTCAGGACAGGGGGGCGGCACTGAAGCTTTCTTT. Translation gives CASSLESGQGGGTEAFF. The V call is TRBV27, the J call TRBJ1-1; TRBD1 aligns across 10 bases. V gave up 2 bases and J gave up 4 bases; unmatched junction bases: 10. This CDR3 comprises 17 residues. CDR1 and CDR2 from the germline V gene are MNHEY and SMNVEV (reference sequence).

The chain combines TRBV29-1 with TRBJ2-5, with TRBD1 as a possible D gene (5 bases). The CDR3 is 12 amino acids. The V end lost 4 bases, the J end lost 3 bases, and 9 bases lay between the germline ends. CDR1 and CDR2 (germline): SQVTM, ANQGSEA. This CDR3 is CSVAAREETQYF. Written as DNA, the CDR3 is TGCAGCGTTGCGGCCAGGGAAGAGACCCAGTACTTC.

This chain joins TRBV11-3 and TRBJ1-1; a possible D gene is TRBD1 (5 bases). The germline V and J ends were trimmed by 3 bases and 0 bases, with 14 bases remaining between them. Germline V gene data show CDR1 as SGHNT and CDR2 as YENEEA. The CDR3 consists of 16 residues. The CDR3 protein is CASSLPRRGMNTEAFF. The DNA for the CDR3 is TGTGCCAGCAGCTTGCCTCGGAGGGGTATGAACACTGAAGCTTTCTTT.

This chain joins TRBV30 and TRBJ1-4; TRBD1 matches at 9 bases. Germline CDR1 GTSNPN, CDR2 SVGIG (reference sequence). The CDR3 is 16 amino acids. V was pared by 4 bases and J by 0 bases, with 6 bases of the junction left unmatched. Written as DNA, the CDR3 is TGTGCCTGGAACCGGGACAGGGTTGCAACTAATGAAAAACTGTTTTTT. Translating it yields CAWNRDRVATNEKLFF.

This clone has a single count. The chain joins TRBV14 to TRBJ2-5; 11 bases are a match to TRBD1. This CDR3 has 16 residues. Germline V CDR1 and CDR2: SGHDN, FVKESK. The V and J ends lost 5 bases and 5 bases, in that order; junction bases with no gene match: 10. The CDR3 DNA sequence: TGTGCCAGCAGCTCTTGGACAGGGGGCTATGGGGAGACCCAGTACTTC. Its translation is CASSSWTGGYGETQYF.

The V call is TRBV6-1, the J call TRBJ2-1, with D perhaps matching TRBD1 (6 bases). The CDR3 is 14 amino acids. The germline V gene has CDR1 MNHNS and CDR2 SASEGT. Trimming stripped 0 bases from V and 6 bases from J, with 9 bases between. Here the CDR3 reads CASSEARTVNEQFF. As DNA, the CDR3 is TGTGCCAGCAGTGAAGCCCGGACAGTCAATGAGCAGTTCTTC.

The genes are TRBV11-3 and TRBJ2-7, with D possibly TRBD1 on 6 matching bases. Trimming removed 6 bases at V and 6 bases at J, with 15 bases between. The CDR3 is made up of 13 amino acids. CDR1 is SGHNT, CDR2 YENEEA, per germline. The CDR3 loop is CASRSTGSLEQYF. Written as DNA, the CDR3 is TGTGCCAGCAGATCTACAGGGAGTCTCGAGCAGTACTTC.

The chain joins TRBV2 to TRBJ1-2; 10 bases are a match to TRBD1. The junction had 8 bases not matched to a gene; V was cut back by 6 bases and J by 4 bases. Germline V gives CDR1 SNHLY, CDR2 FYNNEI. CDR3 length: 15 amino acids. CDR3 nucleotides: TGTGCCAGCAGGGATACGGGACAGGGGACCTATGGCTACACCTTC. It specifies CASRDTGQGTYGYTF.

The chain couples TRBV19 to TRBJ1-4, with D uncertain. With 5 bases removed from V and 0 bases from J, the gap between germline ends came to 13 bases. Germline CDR1 reads LNHDA; CDR2 reads SQIVND (reference sequence). This CDR3 has 16 residues. As DNA, the CDR3 is TGTGCCAGTAGTGACCCCCGGGGTTCAACTAATGAAAAACTGTTTTTT. Its translation: CASSDPRGSTNEKLFF.

The chain uses TRBV7-3 and TRBJ2-7; D unclear. V shed 4 bases and J shed 2 bases, with 12 bases lying between them. The CDR3 spans 14 residues. Germline assignment: CDR1 SGHTA and CDR2 FQGTGA. This CDR3 is CASSSYSAPYEQYF. Here the CDR3 DNA reads TGTGCCAGCAGCTCTTACTCTGCCCCCTACGAGCAGTACTTC. Together with reference TRBV7-3 and TRBJ2-7, the CDR3 gives the full variable domain: GAGVSQTPSNKVTEKGKYVELRCDPISGHTALYWYRQSLGQGPEFLIYFQGTGAADDSGLPNDRFFAVRPEGSVSTLKIQRTERGDSAVYLCASSSYSAPYEQYFGPGTRLTVT.

This clone was seen only a few times. The chain combines TRBV10-1 with TRBJ1-1; 10 nucleotides match TRBD1. V dropped 3 bases and J dropped 11; count of bases not matched to a gene: 6. There are 13 residues in the CDR3. Germline loops: CDR1 WNHNN, CDR2 SYGVQD (reference sequence). DNA for the CDR3: TGCGCCAGCAGTGATTGGGACAGGGGAATTGCTTTCTTT. Translating gives CASSDWDRGIAFF.

The CDR3 DNA reads TGCGCCAGCAGCTCGACAGGGGCCCCAGGGGCCAACGTCCTGACTTTC. Translated, it gives CASSSTGAPGANVLTF. The chain couples TRBV5-1 to TRBJ2-6; 8 nucleotides match TRBD1. The junction had 6 bases not matched to a gene; V was cut back by 3 bases and J by 4 bases. Germline CDR1 is SGHRS and CDR2 is YFSETQ. This CDR3 contains 16 residues.

The chain carries TRBV29-1 and TRBJ1-3; D not certain. Trimming took off 4 bases at V and 4 bases at J, with 8 bases between the two ends. The CDR3 length is 12 residues. Germline loops: CDR1 SQVTM, CDR2 ANQGSEA. As DNA, the CDR3 is TGCAGCGTTGCGGCAGGAGGAAACACCATATATTTT. This encodes CSVAAGGNTIYF.

V usage is TRBV30 and J usage is TRBJ1-6, with a weak D call TRBD1 (6 bases). Between the trimmed V and J ends, which lost 0 bases and 11 bases, there was a span of 17 bases. The CDR3 runs to 15 residues. Germline-derived CDR1 and CDR2 are GTSNPN and SVGIG (reference sequence). The CDR3 is CAWSVQVSGGPPLHF. CDR3 DNA sequence: TGTGCCTGGAGTGTACAGGTCTCGGGGGGCCCACCCCTCCACTTT. Drawing the rest from reference TRBV30 and TRBJ1-6, the complete variable domain is SQTIHQWPATLVQPVGSPLSLECTVEGTSNPNLYWYRQAAGRGLQLLFYSVGIGQISSEVPQNLSASRPQDRQFILSSKKLLLSDSGFYLCAWSVQVSGGPPLHFGNGTRLTVT.

The genes are TRBV6-5 and TRBJ2-2, with 7 bases that match TRBD1. Germline V gives CDR1 MNHEY, CDR2 SVGAGI. The CDR3 covers 15 residues. V gave up 2 bases and J gave up 4 bases; unmatched junction bases: 4. The CDR3 reads CASSYRGRTTGELFF. DNA for the CDR3: TGTGCCAGCAGTTACAGGGGGCGCACCACCGGGGAGCTGTTTTTT.

This sequence joins TRBV6-5 and TRBJ1-1; D is ambiguous. Germline lookup yields CDR1 MNHEY and CDR2 SVGAGI. The CDR3 has 15 amino acids. Trimming left V 0 bases short and J 5 bases short, with 13 bases between. The CDR3 spells CASSYSEVQSTEAFF. The CDR3 DNA reads as TGTGCCAGCAGTTACTCGGAGGTCCAGAGTACTGAAGCTTTCTTT.

V usage is TRBV5-6 and J usage is TRBJ1-2; perhaps TRBD1 as D (6 bases). Trimming removed 6 bases from V and 5 bases from J, with 20 bases in between. The V gene's germline CDR1 is SGHDT and CDR2 YYEEEE. The CDR3 loop spans 15 amino acids. The CDR3 DNA reads TGTGCCAGCATCCTTACAGGGTATCGGTGGTATGGCTACACCTTC. It encodes CASILTGYRWYGYTF.

There are a few counts of this clone. This chain joins TRBV5-1 and TRBJ2-1, with 7 bases that match TRBD2. With 0 bases clipped from V and 0 bases from J, the junction kept 6 bases outside the gene matches. The germline gives CDR1 SGHRS, CDR2 YFSETQ. The CDR3 extends over 17 amino acids. The CDR3 nucleotides are TGCGCCAGCAGCTTGGCTAGCGGCATTAGCTCCTACAATGAGCAGTTCTTC. This codes for CASSLASGISSYNEQFF.

The J gene is TRBJ2-1, the V gene TRBV18; weak D call: TRBD2 (6 bases). Germline V gives CDR1 KGHSH, CDR2 LQKENI. This CDR3 is 16 amino acids long. V was clipped by 1 base and J by 3 bases, with 13 bases between them. This CDR3 reads CASSPLPMEGYNEQFF. CDR3 DNA: TGTGCCAGCTCACCACTCCCGATGGAGGGCTACAATGAGCAGTTCTTC.

The chain carries TRBV25-1 and TRBJ2-2; tentative D call: TRBD2 (6 bases). This CDR3 has 15 residues. CDR1 MGHDK and CDR2 SYGVNS come from the germline V gene. Trimming pared 6 bases from V and 0 bases from J, leaving 11 bases between. Here the CDR3 reads CASRLSGANTGELFF. The CDR3 bases are TGTGCCAGCAGGCTGTCGGGGGCGAACACCGGGGAGCTGTTTTTT.

The chain combines TRBV7-3 with TRBJ2-3; 9 bases are a match to TRBD1. The CDR3 has 19 residues. Germline V lookup: CDR1 SGHTA, CDR2 FQGTGA. The ends lost 5 bases at V and 1 base at J; junction bases unmatched: 16. The CDR3 loop reads CASSPSGTGKPFGTDTQYF. The CDR3 DNA reads as TGTGCCAGCAGCCCATCCGGGACAGGGAAGCCGTTTGGCACAGATACGCAGTATTTT.